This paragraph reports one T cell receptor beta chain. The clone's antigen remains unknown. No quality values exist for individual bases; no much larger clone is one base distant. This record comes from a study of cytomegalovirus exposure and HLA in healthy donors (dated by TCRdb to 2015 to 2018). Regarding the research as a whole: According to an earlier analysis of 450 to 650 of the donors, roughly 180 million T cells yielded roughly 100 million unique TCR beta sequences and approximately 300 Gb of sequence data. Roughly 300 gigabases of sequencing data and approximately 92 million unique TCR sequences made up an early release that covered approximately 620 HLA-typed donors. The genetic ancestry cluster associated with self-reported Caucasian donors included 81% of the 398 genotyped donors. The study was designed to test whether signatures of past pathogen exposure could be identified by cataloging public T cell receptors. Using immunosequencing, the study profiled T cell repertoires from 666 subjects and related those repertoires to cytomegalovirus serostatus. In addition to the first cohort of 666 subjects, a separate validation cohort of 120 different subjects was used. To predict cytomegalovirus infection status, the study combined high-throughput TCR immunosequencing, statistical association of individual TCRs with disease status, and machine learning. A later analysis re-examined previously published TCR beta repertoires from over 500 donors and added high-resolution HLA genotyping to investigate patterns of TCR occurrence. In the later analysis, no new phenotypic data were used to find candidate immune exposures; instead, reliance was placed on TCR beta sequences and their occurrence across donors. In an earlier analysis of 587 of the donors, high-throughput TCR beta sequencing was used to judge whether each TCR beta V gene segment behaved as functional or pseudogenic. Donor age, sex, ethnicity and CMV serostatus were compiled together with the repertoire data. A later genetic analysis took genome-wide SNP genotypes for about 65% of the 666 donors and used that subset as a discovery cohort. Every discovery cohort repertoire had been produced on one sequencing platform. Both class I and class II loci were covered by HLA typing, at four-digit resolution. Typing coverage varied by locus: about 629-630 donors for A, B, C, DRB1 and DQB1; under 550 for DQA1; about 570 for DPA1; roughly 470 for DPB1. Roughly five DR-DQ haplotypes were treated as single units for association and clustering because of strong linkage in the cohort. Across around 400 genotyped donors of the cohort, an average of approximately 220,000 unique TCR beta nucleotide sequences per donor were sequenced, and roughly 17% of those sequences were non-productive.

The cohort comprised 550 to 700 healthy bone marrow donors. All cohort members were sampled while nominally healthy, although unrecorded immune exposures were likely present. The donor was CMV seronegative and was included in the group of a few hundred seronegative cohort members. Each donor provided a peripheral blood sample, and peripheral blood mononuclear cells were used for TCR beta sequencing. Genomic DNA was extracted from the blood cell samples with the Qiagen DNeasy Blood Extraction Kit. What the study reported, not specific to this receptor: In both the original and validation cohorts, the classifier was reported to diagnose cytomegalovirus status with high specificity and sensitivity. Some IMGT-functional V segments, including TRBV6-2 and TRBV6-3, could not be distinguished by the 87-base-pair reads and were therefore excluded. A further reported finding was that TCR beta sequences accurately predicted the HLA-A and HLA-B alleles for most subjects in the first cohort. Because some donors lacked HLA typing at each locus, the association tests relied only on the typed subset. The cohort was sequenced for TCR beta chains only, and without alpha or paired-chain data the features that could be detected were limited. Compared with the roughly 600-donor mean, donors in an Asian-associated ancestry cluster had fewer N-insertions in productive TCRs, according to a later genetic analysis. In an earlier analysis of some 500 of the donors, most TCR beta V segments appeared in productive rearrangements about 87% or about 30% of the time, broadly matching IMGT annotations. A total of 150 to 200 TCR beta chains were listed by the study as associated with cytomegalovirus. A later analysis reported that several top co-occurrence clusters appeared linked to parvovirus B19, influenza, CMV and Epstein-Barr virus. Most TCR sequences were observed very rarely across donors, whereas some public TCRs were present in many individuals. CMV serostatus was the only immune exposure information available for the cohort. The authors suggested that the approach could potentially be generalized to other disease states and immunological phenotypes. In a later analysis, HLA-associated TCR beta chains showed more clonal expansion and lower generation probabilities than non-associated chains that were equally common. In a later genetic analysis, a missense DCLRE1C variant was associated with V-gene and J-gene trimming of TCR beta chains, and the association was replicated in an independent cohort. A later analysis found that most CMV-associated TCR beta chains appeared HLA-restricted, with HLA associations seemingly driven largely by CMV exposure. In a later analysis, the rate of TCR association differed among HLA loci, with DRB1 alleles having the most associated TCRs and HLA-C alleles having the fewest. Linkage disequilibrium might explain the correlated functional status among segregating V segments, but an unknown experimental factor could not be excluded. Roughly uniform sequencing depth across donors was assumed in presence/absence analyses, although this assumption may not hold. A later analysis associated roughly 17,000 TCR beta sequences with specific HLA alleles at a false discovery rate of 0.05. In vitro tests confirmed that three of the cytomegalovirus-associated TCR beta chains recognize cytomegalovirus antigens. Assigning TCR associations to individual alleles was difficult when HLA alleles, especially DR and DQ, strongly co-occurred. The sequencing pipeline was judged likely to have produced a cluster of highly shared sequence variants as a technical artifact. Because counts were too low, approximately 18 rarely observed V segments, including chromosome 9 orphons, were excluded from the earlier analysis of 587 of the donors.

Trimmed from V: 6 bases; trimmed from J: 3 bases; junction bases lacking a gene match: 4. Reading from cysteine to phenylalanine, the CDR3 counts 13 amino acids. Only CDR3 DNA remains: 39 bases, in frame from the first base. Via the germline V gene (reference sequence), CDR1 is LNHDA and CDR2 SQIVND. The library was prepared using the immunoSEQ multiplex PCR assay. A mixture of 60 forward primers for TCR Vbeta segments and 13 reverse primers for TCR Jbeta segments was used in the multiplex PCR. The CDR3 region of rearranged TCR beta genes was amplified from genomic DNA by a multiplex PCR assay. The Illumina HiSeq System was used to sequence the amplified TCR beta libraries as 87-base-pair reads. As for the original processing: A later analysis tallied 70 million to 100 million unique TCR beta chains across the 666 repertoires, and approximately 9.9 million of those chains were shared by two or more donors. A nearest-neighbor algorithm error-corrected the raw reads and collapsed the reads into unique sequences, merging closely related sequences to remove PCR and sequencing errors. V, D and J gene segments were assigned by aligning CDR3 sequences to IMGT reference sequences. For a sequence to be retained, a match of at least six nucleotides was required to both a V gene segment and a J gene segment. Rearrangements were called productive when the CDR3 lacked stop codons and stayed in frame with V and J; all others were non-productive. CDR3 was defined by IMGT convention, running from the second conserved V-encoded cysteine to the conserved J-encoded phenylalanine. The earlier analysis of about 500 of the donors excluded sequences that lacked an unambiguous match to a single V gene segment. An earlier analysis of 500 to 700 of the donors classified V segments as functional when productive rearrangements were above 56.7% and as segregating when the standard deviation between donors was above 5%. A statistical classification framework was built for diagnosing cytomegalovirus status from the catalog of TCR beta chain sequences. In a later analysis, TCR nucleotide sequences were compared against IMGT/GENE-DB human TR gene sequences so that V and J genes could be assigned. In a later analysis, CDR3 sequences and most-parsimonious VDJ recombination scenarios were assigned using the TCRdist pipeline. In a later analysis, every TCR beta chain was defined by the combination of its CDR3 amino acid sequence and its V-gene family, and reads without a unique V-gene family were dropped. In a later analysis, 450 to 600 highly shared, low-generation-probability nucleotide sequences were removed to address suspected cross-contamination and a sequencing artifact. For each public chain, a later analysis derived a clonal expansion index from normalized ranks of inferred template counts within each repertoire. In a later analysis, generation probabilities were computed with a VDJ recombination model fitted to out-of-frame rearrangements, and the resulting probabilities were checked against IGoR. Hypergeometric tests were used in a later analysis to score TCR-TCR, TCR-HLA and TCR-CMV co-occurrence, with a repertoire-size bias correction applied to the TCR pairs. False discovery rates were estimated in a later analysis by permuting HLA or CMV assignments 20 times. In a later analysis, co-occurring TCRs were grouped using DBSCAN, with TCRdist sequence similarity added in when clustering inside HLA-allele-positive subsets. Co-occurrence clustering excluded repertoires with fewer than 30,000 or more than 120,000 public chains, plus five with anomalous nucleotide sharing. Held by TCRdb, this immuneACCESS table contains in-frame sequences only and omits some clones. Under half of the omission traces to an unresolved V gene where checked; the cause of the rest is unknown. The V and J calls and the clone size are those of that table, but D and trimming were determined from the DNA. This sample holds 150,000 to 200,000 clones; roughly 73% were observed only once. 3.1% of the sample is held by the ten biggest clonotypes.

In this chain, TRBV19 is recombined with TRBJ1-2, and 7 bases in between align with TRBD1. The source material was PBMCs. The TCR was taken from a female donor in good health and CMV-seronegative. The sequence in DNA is TGTGCCAGTAGAGGGGACAGATACTATGGCTACACCTTC. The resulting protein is CASRGDRYYGYTF.